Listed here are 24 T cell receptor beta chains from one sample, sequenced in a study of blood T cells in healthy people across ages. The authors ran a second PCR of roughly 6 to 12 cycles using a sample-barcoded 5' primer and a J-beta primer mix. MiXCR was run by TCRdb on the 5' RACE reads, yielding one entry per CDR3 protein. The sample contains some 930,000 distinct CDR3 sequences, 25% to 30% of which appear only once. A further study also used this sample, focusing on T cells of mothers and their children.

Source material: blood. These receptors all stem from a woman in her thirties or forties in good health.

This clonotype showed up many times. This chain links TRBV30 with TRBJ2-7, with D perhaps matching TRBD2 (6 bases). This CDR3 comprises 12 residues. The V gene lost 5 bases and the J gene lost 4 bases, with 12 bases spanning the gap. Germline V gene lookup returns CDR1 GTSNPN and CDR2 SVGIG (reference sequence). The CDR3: CAWGGFGYEQYF. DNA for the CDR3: TGTGCCTGGGGGGGGTTTGGGTACGAGCAGTACTTC.

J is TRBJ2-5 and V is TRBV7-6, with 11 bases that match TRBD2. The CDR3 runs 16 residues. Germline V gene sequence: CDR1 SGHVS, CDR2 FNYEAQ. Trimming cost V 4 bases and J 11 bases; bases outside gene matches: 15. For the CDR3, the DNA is TGTGCCAGCAGCTATCTAGCGGGGGGTTCCTACAATGAGCAGTACTTC. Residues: CASSYLAGGSYNEQYF.

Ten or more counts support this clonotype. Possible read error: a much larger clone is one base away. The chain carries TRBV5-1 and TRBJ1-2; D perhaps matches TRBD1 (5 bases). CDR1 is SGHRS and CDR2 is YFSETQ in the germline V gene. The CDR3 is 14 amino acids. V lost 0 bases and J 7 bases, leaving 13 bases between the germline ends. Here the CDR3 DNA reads TGCGCCAGCAGCTTGGAGCCAGGGCGTGTTGGCTACACCTTC. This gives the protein CASSLEPGRVGYTF.

CDR3 sequence reads: CAISDGRGGTDTQYF. CDR3 DNA: TGTGCCATCAGCGACGGTCGCGGGGGGACAGATACGCAGTATTTT. J is TRBJ2-3 and V is TRBV10-3; 8 nucleotides agree with TRBD2. CDR1 ENHRY and CDR2 SYGVKD come from the germline V gene. This CDR3 contains 15 residues. The junction had 8 bases not matched to a gene; V was cut back by 6 bases and J by 3 bases.

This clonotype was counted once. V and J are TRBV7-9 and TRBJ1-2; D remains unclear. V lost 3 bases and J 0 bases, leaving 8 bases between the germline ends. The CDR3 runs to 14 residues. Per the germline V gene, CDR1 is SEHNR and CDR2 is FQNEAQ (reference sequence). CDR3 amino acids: CASSFVKANYGYTF. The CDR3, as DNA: TGTGCCAGCAGCTTCGTGAAGGCTAACTATGGCTACACCTTC.

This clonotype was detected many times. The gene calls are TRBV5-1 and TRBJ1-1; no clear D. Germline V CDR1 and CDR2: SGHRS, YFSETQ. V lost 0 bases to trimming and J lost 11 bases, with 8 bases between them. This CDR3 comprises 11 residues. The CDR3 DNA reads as TGCGCCAGCAGCTTGGGGGAAAGGGCTTTCTTT. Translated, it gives CASSLGERAFF.

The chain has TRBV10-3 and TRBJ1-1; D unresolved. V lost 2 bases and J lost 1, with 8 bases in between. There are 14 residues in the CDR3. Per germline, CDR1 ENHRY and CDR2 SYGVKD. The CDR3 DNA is TGTGCCATCAGTGAGGGAGGAGGGAACACTGAAGCTTTCTTT. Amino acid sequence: CAISEGGGNTEAFF.

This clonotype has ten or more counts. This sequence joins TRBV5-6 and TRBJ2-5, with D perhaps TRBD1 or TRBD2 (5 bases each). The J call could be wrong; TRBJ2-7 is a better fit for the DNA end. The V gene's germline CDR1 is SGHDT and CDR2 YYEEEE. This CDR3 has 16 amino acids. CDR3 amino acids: CASSGDLQGFMFEQYF. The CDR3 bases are TGTGCCAGCAGCGGGGACCTGCAGGGCTTCATGTTCGAGCAGTACTTC.

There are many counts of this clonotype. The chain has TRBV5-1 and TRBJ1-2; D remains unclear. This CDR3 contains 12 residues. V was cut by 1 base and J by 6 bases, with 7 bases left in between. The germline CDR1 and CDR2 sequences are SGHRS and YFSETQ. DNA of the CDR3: TGCGCCAGCAGCTTGATGACGGATGGCTACACCTTC. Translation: CASSLMTDGYTF.

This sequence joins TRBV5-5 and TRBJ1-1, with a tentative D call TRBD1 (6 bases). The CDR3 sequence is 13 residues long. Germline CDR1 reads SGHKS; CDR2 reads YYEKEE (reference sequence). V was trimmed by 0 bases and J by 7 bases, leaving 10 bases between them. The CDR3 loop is CASSLGGGGEAFF. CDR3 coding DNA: TGTGCCAGCAGCTTGGGAGGGGGGGGTGAAGCTTTCTTT.

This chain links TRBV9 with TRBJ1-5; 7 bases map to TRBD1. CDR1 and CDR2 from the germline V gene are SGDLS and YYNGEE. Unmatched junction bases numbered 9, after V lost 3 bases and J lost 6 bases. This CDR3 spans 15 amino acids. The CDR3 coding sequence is TGTGCCAGCAGCGCCGGAGGGACAGTTTCTCAGCCCCAGCATTTT. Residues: CASSAGGTVSQPQHF.

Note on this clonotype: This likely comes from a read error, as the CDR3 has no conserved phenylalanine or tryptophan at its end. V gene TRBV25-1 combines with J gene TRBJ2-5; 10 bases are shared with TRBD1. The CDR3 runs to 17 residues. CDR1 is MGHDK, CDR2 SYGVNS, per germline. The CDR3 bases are TGTACCAGCAGTGGACTGGGACAGGGGAGACACCAAGAGACCCAGTACATC. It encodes CTSSGLGQGRHQETQYI.

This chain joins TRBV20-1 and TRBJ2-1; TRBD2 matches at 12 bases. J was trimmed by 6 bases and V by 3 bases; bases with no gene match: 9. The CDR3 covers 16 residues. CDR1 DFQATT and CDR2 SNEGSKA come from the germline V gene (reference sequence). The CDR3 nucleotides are TGCAGTGCTAGCAGGGACGGGACTAGCGGGTTCAATGAGCAGTTCTTC. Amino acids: CSASRDGTSGFNEQFF.

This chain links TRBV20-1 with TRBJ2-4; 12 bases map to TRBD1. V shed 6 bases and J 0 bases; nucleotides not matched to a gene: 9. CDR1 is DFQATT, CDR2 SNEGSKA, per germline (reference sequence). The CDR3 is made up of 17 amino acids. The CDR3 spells CSAPPGQGALAKNIQYF. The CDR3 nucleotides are TGCAGTGCCCCTCCGGGACAGGGGGCTCTAGCCAAAAACATTCAGTACTTC.

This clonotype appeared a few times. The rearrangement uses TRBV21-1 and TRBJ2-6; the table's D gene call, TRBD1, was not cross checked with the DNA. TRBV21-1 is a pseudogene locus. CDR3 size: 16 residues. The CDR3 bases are TGTGCCAGCAGCACGCGACAGCACTCTGGGGCCAACGTCCTGACTTTC. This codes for CASSTRQHSGANVLTF.

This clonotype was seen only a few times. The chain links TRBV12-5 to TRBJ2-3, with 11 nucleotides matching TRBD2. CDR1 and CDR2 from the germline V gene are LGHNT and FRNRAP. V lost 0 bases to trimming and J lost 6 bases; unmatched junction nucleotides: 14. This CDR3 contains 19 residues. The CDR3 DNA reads TGTGCTAGTGGTTTGGTAAAGTCTCTAGCGGGGGGCCAATCGGATACGCAGTATTTT. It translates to CASGLVKSLAGGQSDTQYF.

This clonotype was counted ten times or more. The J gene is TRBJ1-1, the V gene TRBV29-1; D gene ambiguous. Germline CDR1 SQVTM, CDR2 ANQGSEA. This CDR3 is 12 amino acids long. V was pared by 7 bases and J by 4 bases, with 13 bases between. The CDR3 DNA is TGCAGCGAAATGTGGGATGTCACTGAAGCTTTCTTT. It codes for CSEMWDVTEAFF. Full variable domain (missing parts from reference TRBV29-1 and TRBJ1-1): SAVISQKPSRDICQRGTSLTIQCQVDSQVTMMFWYRQQPGQSLTLIATANQGSEATYESGFVIDKFPISRPNLTFSTLTVSNMSPEDSSIYLCSEMWDVTEAFFGQGTRLTVV.

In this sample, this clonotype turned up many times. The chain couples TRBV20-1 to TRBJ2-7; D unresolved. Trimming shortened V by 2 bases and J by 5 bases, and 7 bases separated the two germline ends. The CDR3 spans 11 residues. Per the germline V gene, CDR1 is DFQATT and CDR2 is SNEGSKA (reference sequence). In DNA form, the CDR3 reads TGCAGTGCTAGAAACGCGGACGAGCAGTACTTC. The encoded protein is CSARNADEQYF.

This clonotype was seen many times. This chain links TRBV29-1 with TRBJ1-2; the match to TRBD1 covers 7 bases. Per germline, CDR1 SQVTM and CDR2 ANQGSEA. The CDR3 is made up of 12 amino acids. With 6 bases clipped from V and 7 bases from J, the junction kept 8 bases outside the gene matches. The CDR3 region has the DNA TGCAGCGTCGGAGGACAGGCGGGTGGCTACACCTTC. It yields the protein CSVGGQAGGYTF. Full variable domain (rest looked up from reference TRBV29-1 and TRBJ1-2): SAVISQKPSRDICQRGTSLTIQCQVDSQVTMMFWYRQQPGQSLTLIATANQGSEATYESGFVIDKFPISRPNLTFSTLTVSNMSPEDSSIYLCSVGGQAGGYTFGSGTRLTVV.

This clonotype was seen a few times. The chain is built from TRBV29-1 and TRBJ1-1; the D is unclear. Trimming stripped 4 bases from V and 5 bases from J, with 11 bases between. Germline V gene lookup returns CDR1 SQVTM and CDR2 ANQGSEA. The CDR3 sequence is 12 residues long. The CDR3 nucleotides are TGCAGCGTTGGTCCGACGGGAACTGAAGCTTTCTTT. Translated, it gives CSVGPTGTEAFF.

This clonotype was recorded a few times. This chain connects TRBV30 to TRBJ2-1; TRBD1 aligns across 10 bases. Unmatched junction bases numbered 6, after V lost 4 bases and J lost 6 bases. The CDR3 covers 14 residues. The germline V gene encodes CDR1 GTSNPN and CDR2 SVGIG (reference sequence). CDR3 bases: TGTGCCTGGACACGGGACAGGGGCTTCAATGAGCAGTTCTTC. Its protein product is CAWTRDRGFNEQFF.

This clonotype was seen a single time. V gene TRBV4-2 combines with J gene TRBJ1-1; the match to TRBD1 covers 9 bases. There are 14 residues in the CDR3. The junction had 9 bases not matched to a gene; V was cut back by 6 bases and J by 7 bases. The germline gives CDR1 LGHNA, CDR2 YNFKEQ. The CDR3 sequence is CASSPDTGGGEAFF. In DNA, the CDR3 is TGTGCCAGCAGTCCCGATACAGGGGGCGGTGAAGCTTTCTTT.

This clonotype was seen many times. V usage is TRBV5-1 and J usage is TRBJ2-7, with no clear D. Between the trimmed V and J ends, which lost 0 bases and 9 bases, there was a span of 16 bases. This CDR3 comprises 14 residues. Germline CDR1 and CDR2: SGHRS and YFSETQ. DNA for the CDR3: TGCGCCAGCAGCTTGGGGCAGGCAGGTTCGGTGCAGTACTTC. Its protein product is CASSLGQAGSVQYF.

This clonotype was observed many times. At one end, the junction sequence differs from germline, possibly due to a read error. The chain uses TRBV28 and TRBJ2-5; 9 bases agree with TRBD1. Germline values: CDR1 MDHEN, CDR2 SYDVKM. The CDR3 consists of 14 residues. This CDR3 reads CASSLTGGRETQYF. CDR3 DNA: TGTGCTAGCAGCCTGACAGGGGGACGAGAGACCCAGTACTTC.